The clone carrying this T cell receptor beta chain has only a few counts. As yet, its antigen is unknown. This specimen comes from a study of T cells in Graves' hyperthyroidism and ophthalmopathy. Study-level points and caveats: In blood, most of the thyroid clonotypes expanded above 0.001 were also present.

The study left out patients who had uncontrolled infection, other autoimmune disease, pregnancy or lactation. Diagnoses used clinical symptoms, serum thyroxine and TRAb, thyroid ultrasound and orbital computed tomography. PBMCs were derived from 7.5 to 10 ml fresh peripheral blood. TCR beta CDR3 regions were amplified from RNA transcripts. Primed by the HTBI set, a first-round RT-PCR was run on the TCR CDR3. Via MiXCR, TCRdb re-called the multiplex PCR reads, giving one row per CDR3 protein. The sample holds over 700,000 distinct CDR3 sequences, around 39% seen once. The CDR3 is 14 residues long. Trimming removed 6 bases from V and 2 bases from J, with 14 bases in between. CDR1 is SNHLY and CDR2 is FYNNEI in the germline V gene.

Sample: blood. The chain links TRBV2 to TRBJ2-7; no firm D call. The TCR was taken from a man between 18 and 35 years old with Graves' hyperthyroidism. DNA for the CDR3: TGTGCCAGCAGCTTGGGCAATCACGCCTACGAGCAGTACTTC. This translates into CASSLGNHAYEQYF.